A selection of T cell receptor beta chains follows, all from one sample in a study of breast tumors, draining lymph nodes, adjacent tissues. MiXCR, run by TCRdb on the multiplex PCR reads, gives a single entry per CDR3 protein. In the table there are 200,000 to 300,000 distinct CDR3 sequences, about 30% of which are singletons. The sample taken for sequencing was axillary lymph node tissue. These TCRs come from a female donor with breast cancer. Some clones in this sample may be carry-over from other donors' samples. CDR3s include the opening cysteine and the closing phenylalanine or tryptophan. The order of the fields is D gene, J gene, V gene, CDR3 length, clone size, CDR3 DNA, CDR3 protein. A D gene is named only where the DNA matches it firmly. A row's size may be missing; if present it is once, few, many or a size class.

d_call: TRBD1
j_call: TRBJ1-5
v_call: TRBV6-6
cdr3_length: 16
clone_size: few
cdr3_nt: TGTGCCAGCAGGGACCCCCCTAGGGACAGATATCAGCCCCAGCATTTT
cdr3_aa: CASRDPPRDRYQPQHF

d_call: NA
j_call: TRBJ1-3
v_call: TRBV9
cdr3_length: 16
clone_size: many
cdr3_nt: TGTGCCAGCAGCGTAGTAGGAGGAGACTCTGGAAACACCATATATTTT
cdr3_aa: CASSVVGGDSGNTIYF

d_call: NA
j_call: TRBJ1-2
v_call: TRBV20-1
cdr3_length: 14
clone_size: many
cdr3_nt: TGCAGTGCTAGAAGGCTCCAGGATAACTATGGCTACACCTTC
cdr3_aa: CSARRLQDNYGYTF

d_call: NA
j_call: TRBJ2-5
v_call: TRBV12-5
cdr3_length: 15
clone_size: NA
cdr3_nt: TGTGCTAGTGGTTCTGGAGACAAGCGCCAAGAGACCCAGTACTTC
cdr3_aa: CASGSGDKRQETQYF

d_call: TRBD2
j_call: TRBJ2-4
v_call: TRBV5-4
cdr3_length: 14
clone_size: NA
cdr3_nt: TGTGCCAGCAGCTTGTTACTAGCGGGAAACATTCAGTACTTC
cdr3_aa: CASSLLLAGNIQYF

d_call: TRBD2
j_call: TRBJ2-2
v_call: TRBV7-9
cdr3_length: 14
clone_size: many
cdr3_nt: TGTGCCAGCAGTTCCAGCGGGAGTGGCCGGGAGCTGTTTTTT
cdr3_aa: CASSSSGSGRELFF

d_call: NA
j_call: TRBJ2-4
v_call: TRBV15
cdr3_length: 12
clone_size: many
cdr3_nt: TGTGCCACCAGCTCCGGCCATTCCATTCAGTACTTC
cdr3_aa: CATSSGHSIQYF

d_call: NA
j_call: TRBJ2-1
v_call: TRBV9
cdr3_length: 13
clone_size: many
cdr3_nt: TGTGCCAGCAGCGGGAGTAGGTCCCTTGAGCAGTTCTTC
cdr3_aa: CASSGSRSLEQFF

d_call: TRBD1
j_call: TRBJ2-3
v_call: TRBV2
cdr3_length: 16
clone_size: many
cdr3_nt: TGTGCCAGCAGTGGTACAGGGGTCTTGGGCACAGATACGCAGTATTTT
cdr3_aa: CASSGTGVLGTDTQYF

d_call: TRBD2
j_call: TRBJ2-7
v_call: TRBV4-2
cdr3_length: 15
clone_size: many
cdr3_nt: TGTGCCAGCAGCCTCTTAGCGGGAGACTCCTACGAGCAGTACTTC
cdr3_aa: CASSLLAGDSYEQYF

d_call: NA
j_call: TRBJ1-1
v_call: TRBV27
cdr3_length: 14
clone_size: NA
cdr3_nt: TGTGCCAGCAGTTTTGGGGGCGCGAACACTGAAGCTTTCTTT
cdr3_aa: CASSFGGANTEAFF

d_call: TRBD1
j_call: TRBJ2-7
v_call: TRBV3-1
cdr3_length: 15
clone_size: NA
cdr3_nt: TGTGCCAGCACCCTCGACAGGGGTTCCACCTACGAGCAGTACTTC
cdr3_aa: CASTLDRGSTYEQYF

d_call: TRBD2
j_call: TRBJ2-5
v_call: TRBV11-2
cdr3_length: 17
clone_size: many
cdr3_nt: TGTGCCAGCAGCCCACTAGGCCGGGCGGGAGTAGCAGAGACCCAGTACTTC
cdr3_aa: CASSPLGRAGVAETQYF

d_call: NA
j_call: TRBJ2-5
v_call: TRBV10-3
cdr3_length: 12
clone_size: many
cdr3_nt: TGTGCCATCAGTCGATCGCAAGAGACCCAGTACTTC
cdr3_aa: CAISRSQETQYF

d_call: TRBD2
j_call: TRBJ2-3
v_call: TRBV20-1
cdr3_length: 17
clone_size: many
cdr3_nt: TGCAGTGCTAGCCCCCCCGGGACTACTACGAGCACAGATACGCAGTATTTT
cdr3_aa: CSASPPGTTTSTDTQYF

d_call: NA
j_call: TRBJ2-6
v_call: TRBV20-1
cdr3_length: 14
clone_size: many
cdr3_nt: TGCAGTGCTAGGCGTATCTCTGGGGCCACCGTCCTGACTTTC
cdr3_aa: CSARRISGATVLTF

d_call: NA
j_call: TRBJ1-2
v_call: TRBV20-1
cdr3_length: 17
clone_size: many
cdr3_nt: TGCAGTGCTAGACCCAGGCAGACGACGGGGATGATCTATGGCTACACCTTC
cdr3_aa: CSARPRQTTGMIYGYTF